Below are 8 T cell receptor beta chains sequenced from a single sample in a study of cytomegalovirus exposure and HLA in healthy donors. This PCR relied on a set of 60 Vbeta primers and 13 Jbeta primers. Assay used: immunoSEQ multiplex PCR; TCRdb lists only in-frame clones, some missing. The profile shows more than 95,000 clones, 65% to 80% of them singletons. What was sequenced was PBMCs. The receptors come from a woman in her sixties or seventies in good health and CMV-seropositive.

V and J are TRBV29-1 and TRBJ1-1; weak D call: TRBD1 (5 bases). V lost 4 bases and J 4 bases, leaving 10 bases between the germline ends. CDR1 is SQVTM, CDR2 ANQGSEA, per germline. The length of the CDR3 is 12 residues. CDR3 sequence: CSVGTGATEAFF. The CDR3 nucleotides read TGCAGCGTTGGCACAGGTGCCACTGAAGCTTTCTTT. Complete variable domain (other parts from reference TRBV29-1 and TRBJ1-1): SAVISQKPSRDICQRGTSLTIQCQVDSQVTMMFWYRQQPGQSLTLIATANQGSEATYESGFVIDKFPISRPNLTFSTLTVSNMSPEDSSIYLCSVGTGATEAFFGQGTRLTVV.

This chain connects TRBV19 to TRBJ1-2; 10 bases line up with TRBD1. CDR3 size: 14 residues. V was pared by 5 bases and J by 4 bases, with 4 bases of the junction left unmatched. Germline loops: CDR1 LNHDA, CDR2 SQIVND (reference sequence). In DNA, the CDR3 is TGTGCCAGTAGTTCGACAGGGGGCTCCTATGGCTACACCTTC. Its protein product is CASSSTGGSYGYTF.

This clone was seen once. The chain combines TRBV18 with TRBJ2-7, with D possibly matching TRBD1 (6 bases). CDR1 and CDR2 (germline): KGHSH, LQKENI. This CDR3 is 14 amino acids long. The V gene lost 3 bases and the J gene lost 1 base, with 10 bases spanning the gap. CDR3 in DNA: TGTGCCAGCTCACCCCAGGGGTATTCCTACGAGCAGTACTTC. Amino acids: CASSPQGYSYEQYF.

The genes are TRBV10-1 and TRBJ2-2; weak D call: TRBD1 (6 bases). CDR3 length: 18 amino acids. CDR1 and CDR2 from the germline V gene are WNHNN and SYGVQD (reference sequence). V lost 3 bases to trimming and J lost 0 bases, with 17 bases between them. The chain's CDR3 is CASSETGPNAANTGELFF. The CDR3 DNA reads TGCGCCAGCAGTGAAACAGGGCCGAACGCCGCGAACACCGGGGAGCTGTTTTTT.

This chain connects TRBV5-4 to TRBJ2-3; D may be TRBD2 (6 bases). CDR3 length equals 14 residues. V shed 4 bases and J shed 6 bases, with 15 bases lying between them. CDR1 and CDR2 (germline): SGHNT, YYREEE (reference sequence). This CDR3 reads CASSPAGRPDTQYF. CDR3 nucleotides: TGTGCCAGCAGCCCCGCGGGGCGCCCCGATACGCAGTATTTT.

The chain has TRBV19 and TRBJ2-7; 8 nucleotides agree with TRBD2. The junction had 5 bases not matched to a gene; V was cut back by 7 bases and J by 0 bases. Germline V gene data show CDR1 as LNHDA and CDR2 as SQIVND (reference sequence). The CDR3 totals 14 residues. The CDR3 nucleotides are TGTGCCAGTATCCCTCGGGAGGGCTCCTACGAGCAGTACTTC. It translates to CASIPREGSYEQYF.

This clone was detected only a few times. J is TRBJ1-2 and V is TRBV6-5; 8 nucleotides match TRBD1. Looked up from germline, CDR1 is MNHEY and CDR2 is SVGAGI. Trimming cost V 5 bases and J 3 bases; bases outside gene matches: 8. The CDR3 length is 15 residues. This chain's CDR3 is CASSDLGTGHYGYTF. CDR3 bases: TGTGCCAGCAGTGACTTGGGGACAGGTCACTATGGCTACACCTTC.

The chain joins TRBV11-2 to TRBJ1-3, with D hard to call. CDR3 length: 16 residues. Germline values: CDR1 SGHAT, CDR2 FQNNGV. Trimming took 0 bases from V and 0 from J, leaving 9 bases between them. The CDR3 reads CASSLEVTSSGNTIYF. The CDR3, as DNA: TGTGCCAGCAGCTTAGAGGTCACGAGCTCTGGAAACACCATATATTTT.